Below, 25 T cell receptor beta chains from the same sample are listed, as sequenced in a study of cytomegalovirus exposure and HLA in healthy donors. It was with 60 Vbeta and 13 Jbeta primers that the PCR ran. TCRdb's table, derived via immunoSEQ multiplex PCR, lists solely in-frame clones and lacks some. The table records under 85,000 clones, 80% of them present only once. Sample: PBMCs. The receptor set was obtained from a woman in her twenties or thirties in good health and CMV-seronegative.

This chain uses TRBV15 with TRBJ1-5, with a possible D match to TRBD1 (5 bases). The V gene's germline CDR1 is LNHNV and CDR2 YYDKDF (reference sequence). This CDR3 contains 13 residues. V was shortened by 6 bases and J by 2 bases, with 8 bases between the two germline ends. CDR3 DNA: TGTGCCACCAGGGGGCAGGGCAATCAGCCCCAGCATTTT. It codes for CATRGQGNQPQHF.

V is TRBV9 and J is TRBJ2-1; 13 bases are shared with TRBD2. The junction had 8 bases not matched to a gene; V was cut back by 7 bases and J by 10 bases. Per the germline V gene, CDR1 is SGDLS and CDR2 is YYNGEE. The CDR3 length is 14 residues. CDR3 protein: CASGPGLAGWEQFF. CDR3 bases: TGTGCCAGCGGCCCGGGACTAGCGGGATGGGAGCAGTTCTTC. Full variable domain (rest looked up from reference TRBV9 and TRBJ2-1): DSGVTQTPKHLITATGQRVTLRCSPRSGDLSVYWYQQSLDQGLQFLIQYYNGEERAKGNILERFSAQQFPDLHSELNLSSLELGDSALYFCASGPGLAGWEQFFGPGTRLTVL.

This chain connects TRBV7-9 to TRBJ1-5, with D unresolved. V was cut by 6 bases and J by 6 bases, with 15 bases left in between. CDR1 is SEHNR and CDR2 is FQNEAQ in the germline V gene (reference sequence). This CDR3 region has 14 residues. Written as DNA, the CDR3 is TGTGCCAGCAGGTATACTAAGGATAGTCAGCCCCAGCATTTT. It specifies CASRYTKDSQPQHF. The variable domain in full, completed from reference TRBV7-9 and TRBJ1-5, reads DTGVSQNPRHKITKRGQNVTFRCDPISEHNRLYWYRQTLGQGPEFLTYFQNEAQLEKSRLLSDRFSAERPKGSFSTLEIQRTEQGDSAMYLCASRYTKDSQPQHFGDGTRLSIL.

This clone was seen only once. The rearrangement joins TRBV7-8 to TRBJ1-4; tentative D call: TRBD1 (6 bases). The CDR3 consists of 16 residues. The V end lost 3 bases, the J end lost 4 bases, and 15 bases lay between the germline ends. The germline gives CDR1 SGHVS, CDR2 FQNEAQ. CDR3 region: CASSLGGWTVNEKLFF. CDR3 DNA: TGTGCCAGCAGCTTGGGTGGATGGACAGTTAATGAAAAACTGTTTTTT.

V usage is TRBV25-1 and J usage is TRBJ2-3, with 8 bases lining up with TRBD2. The CDR3 sequence is 14 residues long. CDR1 is MGHDK, CDR2 SYGVNS, per germline. J gave up 4 bases and V 6 bases, and 6 bases lay outside the gene matches. The CDR3 region is CASSSPGGPDTQYF. Written as DNA, the CDR3 is TGTGCCAGCAGCTCGCCGGGGGGGCCAGATACGCAGTATTTT. Full variable domain (missing parts from reference TRBV25-1 and TRBJ2-3): EADIYQTPRYLVIGTGKKITLECSQTMGHDKMYWYQQDPGMELHLIHYSYGVNSTEKGDLSSESTVSRIRTEHFPLTLESARPSHTSQYLCASSSPGGPDTQYFGPGTRLTVL.

This clone was seen only a few times. This chain uses TRBV5-1 with TRBJ1-1; TRBD1 matches at 9 bases. The CDR3 covers 15 residues. The germline gives CDR1 SGHRS, CDR2 YFSETQ. The V segment lost 4 bases and the J segment 0 bases; nucleotides outside the gene matches: 4. This CDR3 reads CASSEGTGMNTEAFF. For the CDR3, the DNA is TGCGCCAGCAGCGAGGGGACAGGGATGAACACTGAAGCTTTCTTT.

The chain is built from TRBV6-1 and TRBJ2-3, with a tentative D call TRBD2 (6 bases). The CDR3 is made up of 16 amino acids. Trimming cost V 2 bases and J 0 bases, with 12 bases left between them. CDR1 and CDR2 from the germline V gene are MNHNS and SASEGT. CDR3 sequence reads: CASSELSGDSTDTQYF. The CDR3 nucleotides read TGTGCCAGCAGTGAACTTTCGGGGGACAGCACAGATACGCAGTATTTT.

This clone occurred once. V is TRBV27 and J is TRBJ1-5, with a tentative D call TRBD1 (5 bases). With 5 bases removed from V and 4 bases from J, the gap between germline ends came to 9 bases. The germline V gene has CDR1 MNHEY and CDR2 SMNVEV (reference sequence). CDR3 length equals 13 residues. CDR3: CASSPTVNQPQHF. DNA for the CDR3: TGTGCCAGCAGTCCGACAGTTAATCAGCCCCAGCATTTT.

The chain is built from TRBV5-6 and TRBJ2-7, with D possibly TRBD1 on 6 matching bases. Germline CDR1 reads SGHDT; CDR2 reads YYEEEE. Deletions cut 4 bases from V and 2 bases from J, with 10 bases between. The CDR3 runs to 13 residues. The CDR3 DNA reads TGTGCCAGCAGCCGACAGGTAACCTACGAGCAGTACTTC. The encoded protein is CASSRQVTYEQYF.

The J gene is TRBJ1-5, the V gene TRBV6-1, with 9 bases identical to TRBD1. CDR1 and CDR2 (germline): MNHNS, SASEGT. V shed 6 bases, J shed 4 bases, and the junction held 4 bases outside the gene matches. The CDR3 totals 14 residues. The DNA of the CDR3 is TGTGCCAGCAGCGCCGGGACAGGGAATCAGCCCCAGCATTTT. It encodes CASSAGTGNQPQHF.

The chain is built from TRBV29-1 and TRBJ1-1; D is unclear. Germline CDR1 and CDR2: SQVTM and ANQGSEA. The CDR3 extends over 14 amino acids. V was trimmed by 5 bases and J by 11 bases, leaving 24 bases between them. CDR3 protein: CSVRSRGKSGFAFF. The CDR3 nucleotides read TGCAGCGTTCGGAGTCGGGGTAAGTCTGGGTTTGCTTTCTTT.

V usage is TRBV28 and J usage is TRBJ1-5; 10 bases align to TRBD1. V lost 8 bases and J lost 7; bases outside the gene matches: 8. CDR1 is MDHEN, CDR2 SYDVKM, per germline. This CDR3 is 14 amino acids long. The CDR3 DNA sequence: TGTGCCAGCGACGACAGGGGGCTTGGACAGCCCCAGCATTTT. Encoded protein: CASDDRGLGQPQHF.

The rearrangement joins TRBV6-5 to TRBJ1-3, with 10 bases identical to TRBD1. The V gene end was trimmed by 6 bases and the J gene end by 7 bases; junction bases not matched to a gene: 6. In germline, CDR1 is MNHEY, CDR2 SVGAGI. This CDR3 contains 14 residues. The DNA for the CDR3 is TGTGCCAGCAGCCCGGACAGGGGGAGCAACACCATATATTTT. Its translation is CASSPDRGSNTIYF.

The chain is built from TRBV5-6 and TRBJ1-1, with a possible D match to TRBD1 (5 bases). In germline, CDR1 is SGHDT, CDR2 YYEEEE. V shed 0 bases and J shed 7 bases, with 13 bases lying between them. The CDR3 spans 14 residues. The DNA for the CDR3 is TGTGCCAGCAGCTTGGCGGGAGGGGCAGGTGAAGCTTTCTTT. It codes for CASSLAGGAGEAFF. The entire variable domain, with the rest obtained from reference TRBV5-6 and TRBJ1-1, is as follows: DAGVTQSPTHLIKTRGQQVTLRCSPKSGHDTVSWYQQALGQGPQFIFQYYEEEERQRGNFPDRFSGHQFPNYSSELNVNALLLGDSALYLCASSLAGGAGEAFFGQGTRLTVV.

CDR3 DNA: TGTGCCAGCAGTGGGGTTAGCGGGAGAGAGACCCAGTACTTC. It is translated as CASSGVSGRETQYF. The chain joins TRBV2 to TRBJ2-5; 9 bases map to TRBD2. Trimming removed 4 bases from V and 4 bases from J; junction bases left unmatched: 4. This CDR3 spans 14 amino acids. CDR1 and CDR2 (germline): SNHLY, FYNNEI.

V is TRBV6-5 and J is TRBJ2-7; 7 bases are a match to TRBD2. The germline gives CDR1 MNHEY, CDR2 SVGAGI. The CDR3 is made up of 14 amino acids. V lost 6 bases and J lost 2; bases outside the gene matches: 7. The CDR3 coding sequence is TGTGCCAGCAGCTTGGGGGGGGTAGCCTACGAGCAGTACTTC. Amino acids: CASSLGGVAYEQYF.

V is TRBV29-1 and J is TRBJ2-3, with 13 nucleotides matching TRBD2. Germline V CDR1 and CDR2: SQVTM, ANQGSEA. V shed 4 bases, J shed 6 bases, and the junction held 7 bases outside the gene matches. The CDR3 sequence is 15 residues long. The CDR3 DNA follows: TGCAGCGTTGTTGGACTAGCGGGAGTTGGTGATACGCAGTATTTT. The encoded protein is CSVVGLAGVGDTQYF.

This clone has just one count. V is TRBV7-8 and J is TRBJ2-7; 8 bases are shared with TRBD2. Losses at the gene ends were 4 bases for V and 6 bases for J; bases not matched to a gene: 5. Germline V gene sequence: CDR1 SGHVS, CDR2 FQNEAQ. The CDR3 extends over 13 amino acids. CDR3 nucleotide sequence: TGTGCCAGCAGCTGGGACCGGGGGGGCGAGCAGTACTTC. It yields the protein CASSWDRGGEQYF.

DNA of the CDR3: TGTGCCAGCAGCTCCAGGGCAAGGGTACCCTCGAACACTGAAGCTTTCTTT. Translation gives CASSSRARVPSNTEAFF. This chain links TRBV5-4 with TRBJ1-1, with D possibly TRBD1 on 5 matching bases. The CDR3 covers 17 residues. V gave up 3 bases and J gave up 1 base, with 19 bases separating them. Looked up from germline, CDR1 is SGHNT and CDR2 is YYREEE (reference sequence).

The rearrangement uses TRBV6-4 and TRBJ2-1; 8 bases are shared with TRBD1. Trimming removed 2 bases from V and 1 base from J; junction bases left unmatched: 1. The CDR3 totals 15 residues. Germline V gene lookup returns CDR1 MRHNA and CDR2 SNTAGT. The CDR3 sequence: CASSDDRGSYNEQFF. In DNA form, the CDR3 reads TGTGCCAGCAGTGACGACAGGGGTTCCTACAATGAGCAGTTCTTC.

In this sample, this clone turned up a few times. The chain combines TRBV6-1 with TRBJ1-5; 9 bases line up with TRBD1. Trimming took 1 base from V and 4 from J; bases not matched to a gene: 5. The CDR3 is 16 amino acids. Germline values: CDR1 MNHNS, CDR2 SASEGT. The CDR3 spells CASSEVYGTGNQPQHF. CDR3 bases: TGTGCCAGCAGTGAAGTCTACGGGACAGGGAATCAGCCCCAGCATTTT.

V usage is TRBV27 and J usage is TRBJ2-1; 13 bases line up with TRBD2. Germline-derived CDR1 and CDR2 are MNHEY and SMNVEV (reference sequence). This CDR3 spans 22 amino acids. Trimming at V came to 7 bases and at J to 1 base, leaving 22 bases not matched to a gene. In DNA, the CDR3 is TGTGCCAGCAAACGGGGACTAGCGGGATCGAGTCCCTTTGTTAGTTCCTACAATGAGCAGTTCTTC. Its translation is CASKRGLAGSSPFVSSYNEQFF.

The chain couples TRBV6-1 to TRBJ1-5, with 8 bases fitting TRBD1. The junction had 4 bases not matched to a gene; V was cut back by 1 base and J by 2 bases. Germline V lookup: CDR1 MNHNS, CDR2 SASEGT. This CDR3 comprises 16 residues. The CDR3 sequence: CASSEGPGQGNQPQHF. The CDR3 bases are TGTGCCAGCAGTGAAGGGCCGGGACAGGGCAATCAGCCCCAGCATTTT.

The genes are TRBV11-2 and TRBJ1-2; D might be TRBD1 (6 bases). The ends were cut back, 1 base at V and 7 bases at J, with 10 bases in the middle. Germline V gene lookup returns CDR1 SGHAT and CDR2 FQNNGV. The CDR3 is 13 amino acids. CDR3 protein: CASSLASGVGYTF. CDR3 sequence (DNA): TGTGCCAGCAGCTTAGCGTCAGGGGTTGGCTACACCTTC.

The sample holds a few counts of this clone. V and J are TRBV5-1 and TRBJ1-1, with 7 bases identical to TRBD1. V gave up 4 bases and J gave up 6 bases; unmatched junction bases: 6. Germline V CDR1 and CDR2: SGHRS, YFSETQ. The CDR3 loop spans 13 amino acids. CDR3 DNA sequence: TGCGCCAGCAGCCCTAGCCAGGGGGCTGAAGCTTTCTTT. Translating gives CASSPSQGAEAFF.